The clone carrying this T cell receptor (beta chain) has more than one count but fewer than ten. Antigen unknown. V was trimmed by 5 bases and J by 1 base, leaving 28 bases between them. Per the germline V gene, CDR1 is SGHTA and CDR2 is FQGTGA. This CDR3 is built from 20 residues. This specimen comes from a study of T cells after yellow fever vaccination. TCRdb recomputed calls from the 5' RACE reads with MiXCR, one row per CDR3 protein. The sample shows roughly 500,000 distinct CDR3 sequences, roughly 19% of them seen only once. Notes on the study in general: Clonotypes appearing in both CD4 and CD8 compartments existed, and their share was small. Peak timing came faster in the weaker secondary response, day 5 versus 15. Researchers cautioned that FACS-sorted repertoires could harbor abundant clonotypes contaminating from the bulk population.

The input for sequencing was PBMCs, taken 15 days after the yellow fever booster vaccination. The origin of this receptor is a man aged 25-45 years who received the YFV17D yellow fever vaccine. The chain has TRBV7-3 and TRBJ2-3; the D is unclear. CDR3 in DNA: TGTGCCAGCAGCCCCAACCCCAGTGGTAGCCCGAGGATCGGCACAGATACGCAGTATTTT. This gives the protein CASSPNPSGSPRIGTDTQYF.